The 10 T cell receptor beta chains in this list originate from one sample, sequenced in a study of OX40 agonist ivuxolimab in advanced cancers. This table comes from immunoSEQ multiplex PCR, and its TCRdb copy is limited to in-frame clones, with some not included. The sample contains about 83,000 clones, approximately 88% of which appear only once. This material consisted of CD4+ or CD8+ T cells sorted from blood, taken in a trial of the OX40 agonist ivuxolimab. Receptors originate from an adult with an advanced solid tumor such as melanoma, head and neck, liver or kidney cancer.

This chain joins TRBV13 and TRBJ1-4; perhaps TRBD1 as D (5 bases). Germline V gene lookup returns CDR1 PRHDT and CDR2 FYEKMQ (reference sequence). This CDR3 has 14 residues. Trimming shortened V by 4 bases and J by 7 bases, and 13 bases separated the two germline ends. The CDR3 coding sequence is TGTGCCAGCAGCTCCCGGGGCCAGACTGAAAAACTGTTTTTT. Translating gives CASSSRGQTEKLFF. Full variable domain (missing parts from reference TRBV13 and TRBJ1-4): AAGVIQSPRHLIKEKRETATLKCYPIPRHDTVYWYQQGPGQDPQFLISFYEKMQSDKGSIPDRFSAQQFSDYHSELNMSSLELGDSALYFCASSSRGQTEKLFFGSGTQLSVL.

The CDR3 coding sequence is TGTGCCACCGGACAGGGGTTGAAATCGGCCCAGCATTTT. Its translation: CATGQGLKSAQHF. The chain employs TRBV19 and TRBJ1-5; 9 nucleotides match TRBD1. The CDR3 covers 13 residues. Germline loops: CDR1 LNHDA, CDR2 SQIVND (reference sequence). J gave up 11 bases and V 10 bases, and 12 bases lay outside the gene matches.

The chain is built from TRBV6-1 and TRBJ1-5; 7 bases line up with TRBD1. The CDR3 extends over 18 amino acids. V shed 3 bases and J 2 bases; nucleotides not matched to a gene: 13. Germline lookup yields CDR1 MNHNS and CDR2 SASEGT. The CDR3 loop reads CASSEDRSGARGNQPQHF. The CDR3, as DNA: TGTGCCAGCAGTGAGGACAGGTCAGGGGCCAGGGGCAATCAGCCCCAGCATTTT.

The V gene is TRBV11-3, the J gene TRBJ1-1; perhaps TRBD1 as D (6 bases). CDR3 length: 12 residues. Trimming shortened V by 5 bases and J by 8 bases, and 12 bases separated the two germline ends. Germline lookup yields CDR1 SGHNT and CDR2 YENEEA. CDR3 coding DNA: TGTGCCAGCAGCCTGGGGGCAGCCGAAGCTTTCTTT. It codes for CASSLGAAEAFF.

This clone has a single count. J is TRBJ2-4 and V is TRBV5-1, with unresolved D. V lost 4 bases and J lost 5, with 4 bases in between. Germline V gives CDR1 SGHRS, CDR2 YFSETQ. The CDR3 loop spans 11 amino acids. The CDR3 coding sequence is TGCGCCAGCAGCGGGGAAAACATTCAGTACTTC. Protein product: CASSGENIQYF.

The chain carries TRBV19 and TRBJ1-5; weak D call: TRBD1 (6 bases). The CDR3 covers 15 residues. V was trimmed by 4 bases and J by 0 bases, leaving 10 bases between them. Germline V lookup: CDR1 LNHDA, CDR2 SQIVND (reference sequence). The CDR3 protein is CASSNQGYSNQPQHF. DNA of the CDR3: TGTGCCAGTAGTAACCAGGGGTATAGCAATCAGCCCCAGCATTTT. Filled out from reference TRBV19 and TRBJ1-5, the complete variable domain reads DGGITQSPKYLFRKEGQNVTLSCEQNLNHDAMYWYRQDPGQGLRLIYYSQIVNDFQKGDIAEGYSVSREKKESFPLTVTSAQKNPTAFYLCASSNQGYSNQPQHFGDGTRLSIL.

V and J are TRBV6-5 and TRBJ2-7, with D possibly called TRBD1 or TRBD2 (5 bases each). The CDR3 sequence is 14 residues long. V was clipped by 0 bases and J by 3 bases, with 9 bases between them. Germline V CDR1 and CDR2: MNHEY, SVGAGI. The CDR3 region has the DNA TGTGCCAGCAGTTACTCGGCAGGGAGCTACGAGCAGTACTTC. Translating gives CASSYSAGSYEQYF.

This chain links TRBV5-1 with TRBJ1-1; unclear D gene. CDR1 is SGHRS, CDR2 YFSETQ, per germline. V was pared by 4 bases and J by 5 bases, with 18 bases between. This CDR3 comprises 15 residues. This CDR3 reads CASSPAGTLGTEAFF. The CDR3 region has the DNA TGCGCCAGCAGCCCGGCGGGAACGCTGGGTACTGAAGCTTTCTTT. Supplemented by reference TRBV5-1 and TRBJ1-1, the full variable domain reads KAGVTQTPRYLIKTRGQQVTLSCSPISGHRSVSWYQQTPGQGLQFLFEYFSETQRNKGNFPGRFSGRQFSNSRSEMNVSTLELGDSALYLCASSPAGTLGTEAFFGQGTRLTVV.

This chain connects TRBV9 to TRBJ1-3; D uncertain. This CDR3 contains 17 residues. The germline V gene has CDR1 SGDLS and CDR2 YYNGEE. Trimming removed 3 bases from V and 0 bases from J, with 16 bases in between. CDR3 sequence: CASSAYGPSISGNTIYF. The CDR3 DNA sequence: TGTGCCAGCAGCGCCTACGGGCCGTCTATCTCTGGAAACACCATATATTTT.

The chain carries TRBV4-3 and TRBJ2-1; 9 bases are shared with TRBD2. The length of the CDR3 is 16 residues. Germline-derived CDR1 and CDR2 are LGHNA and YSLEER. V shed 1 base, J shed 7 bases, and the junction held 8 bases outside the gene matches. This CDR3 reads CASSQGLAGVRNEQFF. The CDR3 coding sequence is TGCGCCAGCAGCCAAGGCTTAGCGGGAGTTCGAAATGAGCAGTTCTTC.